This record covers a single TCR beta chain. The data belong to a study of CD8+ T cells in alopecia areata. RNA was isolated and reverse transcribed to cDNA, the sequencing template. Generated by immunoSEQ multiplex PCR, the TCRdb table keeps only in-frame clones and is missing some. The data show about 180,000 clones, 50% to 60% seen once. The CDR3 consists of 13 residues. Trimming stripped 3 bases from V and 3 bases from J, with 6 bases between. In germline, CDR1 is SGHVS, CDR2 FNYEAQ. The chain carries TRBV7-6 and TRBJ2-1, with unresolved D. The origin of this receptor is a human donor with alopecia areata. Sequences were derived from CD4+ T cells sorted from blood, sampled at week 0. The CDR3 loop reads CASSFELYNEQFF. The CDR3, as DNA: TGTGCCAGCAGCTTCGAACTCTACAATGAGCAGTTCTTC.